This entry features one T cell receptor (beta chain) sequence. These data come from a study of shared T cell receptors in the human thymus. TCRdb's table, derived via immunoSEQ multiplex PCR, lists solely in-frame clones and lacks some. The profile shows some 640,000 clones, approximately 89% of them singletons. The V end was cut by 9 bases, the J end by 3 bases, with 24 bases between. Germline CDR1 and CDR2: MDHEN and SYDVKM. This CDR3 comprises 16 residues. The data also belong to a second study, concerning human thymus T cells. As that report states: Resections from corrective heart surgery supplied the thymus tissue.

The sequence was obtained from a boy under two years old with a congenital heart defect. V is TRBV28 and J is TRBJ2-7; D is perhaps TRBD1 (6 bases). Sequenced sample: thymocytes. CDR3 loop: CASSSGTPTRHYEQYF. The CDR3 nucleotides are TGTGCCAGTTCCTCCGGGACACCGACTCGACACTACGAGCAGTACTTC.